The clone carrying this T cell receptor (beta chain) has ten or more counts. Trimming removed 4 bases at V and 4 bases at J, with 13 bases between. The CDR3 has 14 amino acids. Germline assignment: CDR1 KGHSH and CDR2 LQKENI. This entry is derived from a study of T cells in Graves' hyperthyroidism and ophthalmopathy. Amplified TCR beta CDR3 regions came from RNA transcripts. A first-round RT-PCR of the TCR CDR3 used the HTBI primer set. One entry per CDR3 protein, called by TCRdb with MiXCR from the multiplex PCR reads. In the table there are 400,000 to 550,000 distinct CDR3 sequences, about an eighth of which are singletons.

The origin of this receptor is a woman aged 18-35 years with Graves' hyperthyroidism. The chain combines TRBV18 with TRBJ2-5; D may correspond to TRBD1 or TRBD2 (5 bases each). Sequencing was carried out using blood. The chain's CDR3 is CASSLGPGGETQYF. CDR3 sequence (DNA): TGTGCCAGCTCACTCGGGCCTGGGGGAGAGACCCAGTACTTC.